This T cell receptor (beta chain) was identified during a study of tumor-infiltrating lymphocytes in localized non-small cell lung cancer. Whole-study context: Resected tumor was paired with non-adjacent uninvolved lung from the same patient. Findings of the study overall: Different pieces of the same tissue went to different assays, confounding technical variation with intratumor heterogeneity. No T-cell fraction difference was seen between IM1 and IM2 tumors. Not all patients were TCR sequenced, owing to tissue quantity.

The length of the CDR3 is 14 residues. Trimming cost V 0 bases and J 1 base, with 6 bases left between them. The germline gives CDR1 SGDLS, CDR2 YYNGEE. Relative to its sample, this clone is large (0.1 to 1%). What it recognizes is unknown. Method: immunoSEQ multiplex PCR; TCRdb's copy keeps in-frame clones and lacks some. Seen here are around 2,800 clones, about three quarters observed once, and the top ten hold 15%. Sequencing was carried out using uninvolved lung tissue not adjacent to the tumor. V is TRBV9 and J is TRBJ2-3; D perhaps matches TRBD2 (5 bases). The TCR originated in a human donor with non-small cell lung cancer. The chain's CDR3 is CASSVDGGTDTQYF. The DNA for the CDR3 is TGTGCCAGCAGCGTAGACGGGGGCACAGATACGCAGTATTTT.